This T cell receptor (beta chain) stems from a study of identical twins (TCRdb year 2016). Broadly, across the study: TCR alpha and beta repertoires from monozygotic twins, unrelated adults of various ages and cord blood were deep-sequenced to test whether fetal clonotypes persist. To rule out contamination, the twin experiments were replicated at different times with different library preparation protocols. On the study overall, not on this receptor specifically: Zero-insertion analyses could be partly confounded by invariant T cells such as MAIT and iNKT, although diverse VJ usage argued against such confounding for most clonotypes. Compared with coincidental sharing between unrelated individuals, out-of-frame TCR alpha sequences shared between twins had an excess of sequences with low generation probability. In monozygotic twins, recombination models systematically underestimated out-of-frame TCR alpha sharing, but the models matched the sharing seen between unrelated individuals. Because the same donors could not be followed over many years, the conclusions relied on cross-sectional statistical analysis. Excess twin sharing in beta out-of-frame sequences was weaker because fewer shared sequences lowered the signal-to-noise ratio. Fewer insertions were carried by abundant cord blood beta clonotypes; a weaker similar trend was observed in young adult naive repertoires, while no such trend was observed in memory repertoires.

The library was produced with 5' RACE. For sequencing, an Illumina HiSeq 2000 was employed. Template switching added a universal primer binding site, and the final cDNA carried a unique molecular identifier that allowed TCR cDNA molecules to be counted accurately. Specific primers in the conserved constant-segment region were used to synthesize first-strand cDNA for the TCR alpha and beta chains. To control for contamination, each cDNA library was double barcoded with a SMART-Mk sample barcode plus Illumina barcodes. TruSeq adapter sequences along with Illumina sample barcodes were introduced in two successive PCR steps. The TCR alpha and beta cDNA libraries were sequenced on the Illumina HiSeq platform using custom primers. As for the authors' bioinformatics: Raw reads were processed with MiGEC to extract unique molecular identifiers, and MiXCR was used to determine CDR3 positions. For each individual, recombination models were inferred using an EM algorithm with the repgenHMM and IGoR tools. The tcR package in R was used for shared clonotype analysis, with sharing normalized by the product of cloneset sizes. To study raw recombination without the effects of thymic and clonal selection, out-of-frame nonproductive sequences were analyzed. The raw public data were reprocessed by TCRdb itself: fastp quality trimming at Q25, MiXCR clonotype calling, in-frame beta chains only. CDR3 protein duplicates are merged, each entry listing the most common genes and DNA. The V and J calls were determined by TCRdb, not by the authors. The sample table contains 690,000 or so distinct CDR3 sequences; only one count was recorded for more than 6.5% of them. Roughly 0.97% of the sample lies in the top ten.

Every donor in the study was a healthy Caucasian. The twin cohort comprised three pairs of female monozygotic twins, all aged about 18 to 30 years. Peripheral blood mononuclear cells were used as the source from which RNA for TCR libraries was isolated. This clonotype was found a few times. The specificity of this receptor is unknown. No per-base quality is available; no much larger clone lies one base away. At the junction V is shortened by 0 bases and J by 3 bases, with 9 bases in between. There are 15 amino acids in the CDR3, from cysteine to phenylalanine inclusive. Of all the DNA, just the CDR3 is kept, 45 bases in frame from base 1. The germline V gene supplies CDR1 KGHDR and CDR2 SFDVKD. The same specimen was also included in a second study, on yellow fever vaccine responses in identical twins. Looking at the second paper: According to the authors, in identical twins the way T cells responded to vaccination appeared partly convergent and partly personalized. In the study, vaccine-responding T cell clones were precisely tracked in identical twins.

Sequenced sample: PBMCs. The TCR was taken from a woman aged 18-29 years in good health. The sequence is built from TRBV24-1 and TRBJ2-3, with no reliable assignment of the D segment. The CDR3 protein sequence reads: CATSDLGLGTDTQYF. The nucleotides read TGTGCCACCAGTGATTTGGGTCTGGGAACAGATACGCAGTATTTT.